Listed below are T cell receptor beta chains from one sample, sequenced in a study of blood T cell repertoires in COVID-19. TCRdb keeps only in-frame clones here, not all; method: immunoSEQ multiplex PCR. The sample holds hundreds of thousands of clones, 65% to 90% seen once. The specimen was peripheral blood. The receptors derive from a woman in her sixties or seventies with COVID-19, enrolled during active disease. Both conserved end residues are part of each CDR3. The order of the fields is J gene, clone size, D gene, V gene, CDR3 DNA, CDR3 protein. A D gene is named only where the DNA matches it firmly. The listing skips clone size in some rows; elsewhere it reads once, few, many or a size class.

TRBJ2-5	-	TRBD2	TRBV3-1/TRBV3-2	TGTGCCAGTTCGGGAGGAGAGACCCAGTACTTC	CASSGGETQYF
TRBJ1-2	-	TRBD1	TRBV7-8	TGTGCCAGCAGCCTTCGACAGGGAGGAGGTGGCTACACCTTC	CASSLRQGGGGYTF
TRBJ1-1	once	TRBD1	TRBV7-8	TGTGCCAGCAGCTACCGAACAGGGGAGAACACTGAAGCTTTCTTT	CASSYRTGENTEAFF
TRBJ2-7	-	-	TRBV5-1	TGCGCCAGTAACGACGGGGGTCCCTACGAGCAGTACTTC	CASNDGGPYEQYF
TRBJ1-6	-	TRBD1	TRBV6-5	TGTGCCACTCGATCGGGGGACAGGGTTAATTCACCCCTCCACTTT	CATRSGDRVNSPLHF
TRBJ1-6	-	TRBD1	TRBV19	TGTGCCAGTACCCCGGACAGGGAATATAATTCACCCCTCCACTTT	CASTPDREYNSPLHF
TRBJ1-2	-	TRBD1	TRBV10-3	TGTGCGGCAGGGGGCTCCAGCTATGGCTACACCTTC	CAAGGSSYGYTF
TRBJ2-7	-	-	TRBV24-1	TGTGCCACCAGTGGTGGCAGCTACAGGGAGCAGTACTTC	CATSGGSYREQYF
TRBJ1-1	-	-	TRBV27	TGTGCCAGCAGTTTAGCTCCCAACAAGAACACTGAAGCTTTCTTT	CASSLAPNKNTEAFF
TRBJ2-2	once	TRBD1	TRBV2	TGTGCCAGCAGTACAGGGGGCACCGGGGAGCTGTTTTTT	CASSTGGTGELFF